This T cell receptor (beta chain) was sequenced in a study of cytotoxic CD8 clonotypes in ibrutinib-treated CLL. Study-wide points: Starting clonality was above that of age-matched healthy donors and tracked circulating CD8+ T-cell counts.

TCRdb's copy holds only in-frame clones and misses some; the assay was immunoSEQ multiplex PCR. The profile covers 150,000 or so clones, with around 84% appearing a single time and roughly 7.2% taken by the ten largest. The germline V gene has CDR1 MNHEY and CDR2 SMNVEV (reference sequence). V lost 1 base to trimming and J lost 5 bases, with 8 bases between them. There are 14 residues in the CDR3. With regard to this clone: Its antigen is currently unknown.

Extraction of around 2 micrograms of genomic DNA from cryopreserved PBMCs supplied material for TCR beta libraries. This rearrangement joins TRBV27 to TRBJ1-4; tentatively, D is TRBD1 (5 bases). This material consisted of PBMCs, taken after 36 months of ibrutinib treatment. The receptor was derived from a human donor with chronic lymphocytic leukemia. The CDR3 DNA reads as TGTGCCAGCAGTTTATGGGGCGGGAATGAAAAACTGTTTTTT. Its translation: CASSLWGGNEKLFF.